A selection of T cell receptor beta chains follows, all from one sample in a study of CD8 T cells in Susac syndrome. TCRdb ran MiXCR on the immunoSEQ multiplex PCR reads and lists one entry per CDR3 protein. The sample has around 150,000 distinct CDR3 sequences, around 94% seen once; the top ten hold about 0.13%. What was sequenced was CD4+ T cells from PBMCs. These receptor sequences come from a human donor in good health. Each CDR3 is given with its conserved first and last residue. The order of the fields is J gene, D gene, CDR3 length, V gene, clone size, CDR3 DNA, CDR3 protein. D genes are given only for firm matches. Clone sizes are given selectively: once, few, many, or a class where the clone is expanded.

TRBJ2-5 TRBD1 14 TRBV5-1 . TGCGCCAGCAGCTCGGACAGGGGGAGAGAGACCCAGTACTTC CASSSDRGRETQYF
TRBJ2-7 . 13 TRBV11-1 . TGTGCCAGCAGCTTAGCTGGGGTAAACGAGCAGTACTTC CASSLAGVNEQYF
TRBJ2-1 . 15 TRBV24-1 . TGTGCCACCAGTAACTCGGAAAGGGCCTACAATGAGCAGTTCTTC CATSNSERAYNEQFF
TRBJ1-6 . 13 TRBV3-1 . TGTGCCAGCAGCCAAGATATCGTTACACCCCTCCACTTT CASSQDIVTPLHF
TRBJ2-7 TRBD2 17 TRBV5-1 . TGCGCCAGCAGCACGGGACTAGCGGGGGCAGGAAGCGACGAGCAGTACTTC CASSTGLAGAGSDEQYF
TRBJ1-2 TRBD1 16 TRBV20-1 once TGCAGTGCTAGTGCATTGAGGGACAGCACTAACTATGGCTACACCTTC CSASALRDSTNYGYTF
TRBJ1-4 TRBD1 17 TRBV20-1 . TGCAGTGCTAGAGATCGGGACAGGGCTGGTGGTGGCGAAAAACTGTTTTTT CSARDRDRAGGGEKLFF
TRBJ2-3 TRBD1 15 TRBV10-3 . TGTGCCATCAGGGCGGACAGGGAGGTGGTAGATACGCAGTATTTT CAIRADREVVDTQYF
TRBJ1-3 TRBD1 18 TRBV18 . TGTGCCAGCTCACCAAATCCCTTGCAGGGGGCCGCTGGAAACACCATATATTTT CASSPNPLQGAAGNTIYF
TRBJ2-5 . 15 TRBV5-1 . TGCGCCAGCAGCTTCGGGCGCCGGGCACAAGAGACCCAGTACTTC CASSFGRRAQETQYF
TRBJ2-5 . 13 TRBV28 . TGTGCCAGCAGTGAACCCTGGGTGGAGACCCAGTACTTC CASSEPWVETQYF
TRBJ2-1 TRBD1 14 TRBV28 . TGTGCCAGCAGAAACAGGGGGCGCTACAATGAGCAGTTCTTC CASRNRGRYNEQFF
TRBJ1-2 . 13 TRBV7-2 . TGTGCCAGCAGCTTAGCGGGGACGTCGGGCTACACCTTC CASSLAGTSGYTF
TRBJ1-5 . 13 TRBV19 . TGTGCCAGTAGTCCTGGGAAAACTCAGCCCCAGCATTTT CASSPGKTQPQHF
TRBJ1-1 . 12 TRBV20-1 few TGCAGTGCTAGACAGGGAGGTACTGAAGCTTTCTTT CSARQGGTEAFF
TRBJ2-3 . 17 TRBV18 . TGTGCCAGCTCACTCCGACGTATCTCGCAAAGCACAGATACGCAGTATTTT CASSLRRISQSTDTQYF
TRBJ1-2 . 10 TRBV10-3 . TGTGCCATCAGTGACTATGGCTACACCTTC CAISDYGYTF
TRBJ2-7 . 13 TRBV7-2 . TGTGCCAGCAGTCAAACGACAGGAGGCGAGCAGTACTTC CASSQTTGGEQYF
TRBJ1-1 . 13 TRBV6-5 . TGTGCCAGCAGTTATCGAGGGGACACTGAAGCTTTCTTT CASSYRGDTEAFF
TRBJ1-5 TRBD1 13 TRBV20-1 . TGCAGTGCTAGAGATGTCAGGGGGCGGCCCCAGCATTTT CSARDVRGRPQHF
TRBJ2-3 TRBD1 18 TRBV2 . TGTGCCAGCAGTGAAGGGGACAGGGGGCGGAGTATTGAAGATACGCAGTATTTT CASSEGDRGRSIEDTQYF
TRBJ2-7 . 12 TRBV20-1 . TGCAGTGCTAGACGGGACTCCTACGAGCAGTACTTC CSARRDSYEQYF
TRBJ2-5 TRBD2 13 TRBV3-1 few TGTGCCAGTTCGGGACTAGCGGGCGAGACCCAGTACTTC CASSGLAGETQYF
TRBJ1-2 . 15 TRBV7-9 . TGTGCCAGCAGCCGCACGGAAACAGGTGGTAATGGCTACACCTTC CASSRTETGGNGYTF
TRBJ2-7 . 14 TRBV9 . TGTGCCAGCAGCCCTCCGGCGGGGAGCTACGAGCAGTACTTC CASSPPAGSYEQYF
TRBJ2-2 TRBD1 15 TRBV3-1 . TGTGCCAGCAGCCGAGGGACAGGCCCCAGTGGGGAGCTGTTTTTT CASSRGTGPSGELFF
TRBJ2-5 TRBD2 16 TRBV5-4 once TGTGCCAGCAGCCTGGATGGACTAGCGGGGGGGGAGACCCAGTACTTC CASSLDGLAGGETQYF
TRBJ2-1 . 15 TRBV4-3 . TGCGCCAGCAGCCAAGATCCCCGAGCCTACAATGAGCAGTTCTTC CASSQDPRAYNEQFF
TRBJ2-7 . 15 TRBV7-2 . TGTGCCAGCAGCTCCACAGGTGGGGGGGCGTTCGAGCAGTACTTC CASSSTGGGAFEQYF
TRBJ2-5 TRBD1 12 TRBV20-1 . TGCAGTGCCGGACAGGGGGCGAAGACCCAGTACTTC CSAGQGAKTQYF
TRBJ1-1 TRBD1 15 TRBV29-1 . TGCAGCGTCGCCCCGGGACAGGGAATGAACACTGAAGCTTTCTTT CSVAPGQGMNTEAFF
TRBJ2-7 . 14 TRBV20-1 once TGCAGTGCTAGATATGGGACTCCACCCTACGAGCAGTACTTC CSARYGTPPYEQYF
TRBJ2-3 . 14 TRBV7-9 once TGTGCCAGCAGCCCCAGTCTCAGCACAGATACGCAGTATTTT CASSPSLSTDTQYF
TRBJ1-5 . 14 TRBV25-1 . TGTGCCAGCAGTGATGTGGGGATTCGGCAGCCCCAGCATTTT CASSDVGIRQPQHF
TRBJ2-6 . 15 TRBV29-1 once TGCAGCGTTGAAGGGGGGGAGGCTGGGGCCAACGTCCTGACTTTC CSVEGGEAGANVLTF
TRBJ2-4 TRBD1 16 TRBV7-9 once TGTGCCAGCAGCTTAGATACAGGGGGAGCCAAAAACATTCAGTACTTC CASSLDTGGAKNIQYF
TRBJ1-2 . 12 TRBV20-1 . TGCAGTGCTAGAGTCCAGTGGGGCGGCTACACCTTC CSARVQWGGYTF
TRBJ2-5 TRBD2 15 TRBV5-1 . TGCGCCAGCAGCTTGGGCGGGGGGACTCAAGAGACCCAGTACTTC CASSLGGGTQETQYF
TRBJ2-1 . 15 TRBV9 . TGTGCCAGCAGCGTAGTTCCAGGGGGGTACAATGAGCAGTTCTTC CASSVVPGGYNEQFF
TRBJ1-1 . 12 TRBV7-9 . TGTGCCAGCAGCCGACCCGGGACAAAAGCTTTCTTT CASSRPGTKAFF